Listed here are 10 T cell receptor beta chains from one sample, sequenced in a study of blood T cell repertoires in COVID-19 (dated by TCRdb to the early 2020s). The library came from the immunoSEQ multiplex PCR assay. In TCRdb, the immuneACCESS table is reduced to in-frame sequences with V and J assigned. These tables do not hold every clone; where another copy was compared, an unresolved V gene accounts for under half, and the others remain unexplained. The sample table shows about 230,000 clones, and over 70% are seen once. The ten largest make up roughly 8.8% of the sample. Sequencing used peripheral blood. The receptor set was obtained from a man in his forties with active or convalescent COVID-19.

This chain links TRBV11-3 with TRBJ2-2, with TRBD2 identical over 7 bases. This CDR3 comprises 15 residues. After removal of 0 bases from V and 5 bases from J, the junction contained 3 bases not matched to a gene. The V gene's germline CDR1 is SGHNT and CDR2 YENEEA. The CDR3: CASSLEWRGTGELFF. The CDR3 DNA is TGTGCCAGCAGCTTAGAATGGCGGGGGACCGGGGAGCTGTTTTTT.

The chain carries TRBV23-1 and TRBJ2-6; no clear D gene. TRBV23-1 belongs to the ORF category, with a function that is uncertain. Trimming left V 1 base short and J 0 bases short, with 19 bases between. The CDR3 sequence is 20 residues long. The CDR3 sequence: CASSQLMAAAVSSGANVLTF. The CDR3 coding sequence is TGCGCCAGCAGTCAATTAATGGCTGCGGCAGTCTCCTCTGGGGCCAACGTCCTGACTTTC.

This rearrangement joins TRBV6-4 to TRBJ2-7; TRBD2 is a possible D gene (5 bases). Germline CDR1 and CDR2: MRHNA and SNTAGT. CDR3 length: 14 amino acids. V dropped 6 bases and J dropped 1 base, with 13 bases sitting between them. DNA of the CDR3: TGTGCCAGCAGGCTACGGGAACTTTCCTACGAGCAGTACTTC. Translating gives CASRLRELSYEQYF.

The genes are TRBV7-6 and TRBJ2-1, with TRBD2 as a possible D gene (5 bases). Looked up from germline, CDR1 is SGHVS and CDR2 is FNYEAQ. The length of the CDR3 is 13 residues. V shed 1 base and J shed 8 bases, with 9 bases lying between them. For the CDR3, the DNA is TGTGCCAGCAGCTTAGGGCGGCGGGATGAGCAGTTCTTC. Its translation is CASSLGRRDEQFF.

The V call is TRBV3-1 (or the pseudogene TRBV3-2), the J call TRBJ2-4; the match to TRBD1 covers 7 bases. CDR3 length: 13 amino acids. CDR1 and CDR2 (germline): LGHDT, YNNKEL (reference sequence). V was pared by 3 bases and J by 6 bases, with 2 bases of the junction left unmatched. The CDR3 DNA reads TGTGCCAGCAGCCACCGGGACAGAAACATTCAGTACTTC. Residues: CASSHRDRNIQYF.

The J gene is TRBJ1-6, the V gene TRBV27, with D uncertain. The length of the CDR3 is 16 residues. CDR1 and CDR2 from the germline V gene are MNHEY and SMNVEV (reference sequence). Trimming removed 6 bases at V and 9 bases at J, with 21 bases between. The CDR3 DNA sequence: TGTGCCAGCAGACCTTATGAGGGCGGTTACGGTTCACCCCTCCACTTT. Translation gives CASRPYEGGYGSPLHF.

The CDR3 DNA is TGTGCCAGCAGCCTAACTAGCGGACAATTGGATGAGCAGTACTTC. Translating it yields CASSLTSGQLDEQYF. V gene TRBV6-5 combines with J gene TRBJ2-7; 8 positions agree with TRBD2. The germline V gene encodes CDR1 MNHEY and CDR2 SVGAGI. This CDR3 has 15 amino acids. J was trimmed by 7 bases and V by 6 bases; bases with no gene match: 14.

The rearrangement uses TRBV2 and TRBJ2-6, with 9 nucleotides matching TRBD2. The V gene's germline CDR1 is SNHLY and CDR2 FYNNEI. CDR3 size: 17 residues. Trimming removed 4 bases from V and 0 bases from J; junction bases left unmatched: 4. The CDR3, as DNA: TGTGCCAGCAGTGCGACTAGCGGATACTCTGGGGCCAACGTCCTGACTTTC. Its translation: CASSATSGYSGANVLTF.

In its sample, this clone was seen a few times. The CDR3 nucleotides read TGTGCCAGCAGCTTAGGTGCGGGGTTTCGTAGTCAGCCCCAGCATTTT. This translates into CASSLGAGFRSQPQHF. This sequence joins TRBV7-2 and TRBJ1-5, with no clear D. CDR3 size: 16 residues. Looked up from germline, CDR1 is SGHTA and CDR2 is FQGNSA. Trimming stripped 1 base from V and 6 bases from J, with 16 bases between.

CDR3 sequence: CASSLRQGSTGELFF. CDR3 nucleotide sequence: TGCGCCAGCAGCCTCCGACAGGGGAGCACCGGGGAGCTGTTTTTT. This chain connects TRBV4-1 to TRBJ2-2; TRBD1 matches 8 bases. The CDR3 consists of 15 residues. Germline V lookup: CDR1 MGHRA, CDR2 YSYEKL. V dropped 4 bases and J dropped 4; count of bases not matched to a gene: 5.